This is a list of T cell receptor beta chains from one sample in a study of identical twins. TCRdb reanalysed the 5' RACE reads using MiXCR and keeps one entry per CDR3 protein. The table includes hundreds of thousands of distinct CDR3 sequences, 21% detected once. These data were also reused for a study on T cells expressing NK-cell markers.

Sequencing was done on a sample of PBMCs. All receptors derive from a woman aged 18-29 years in good health. Both conserved end residues are part of each CDR3. D genes are given only for firm matches. The size of a clone is reported for some rows only, either as once, few or many, or as a class for expanded clones.

j_call clone_size v_call d_call cdr3_length cdr3_aa cdr3_nt
TRBJ1-6 many TRBV7-3 TRBD1 14 CASSIQGAYSPLHF TGTGCCAGCAGCATACAGGGGGCATATTCACCCCTCCACTTT
TRBJ2-1 few TRBV20-1 . 14 CSAHGGTAYNEQFF TGCAGTGCTCACGGAGGGACCGCCTACAATGAGCAGTTCTTC
TRBJ1-2 . TRBV12-3/TRBV12-4 . 15 CASSKGGTSGYGYTF TGTGCCAGCAGCAAAGGGGGGACCAGTGGCTATGGCTACACCTTC
TRBJ2-5 . TRBV9 TRBD2 17 CASSGGTSGRNQETQYF TGTGCCAGCAGCGGAGGAACTAGCGGGAGGAACCAAGAGACCCAGTACTTC
TRBJ1-2 few TRBV12-5 . 12 CASGWDRGGYTF TGTGCTAGTGGCTGGGACCGCGGGGGCTACACCTTC
TRBJ1-2 many TRBV12-3/TRBV12-4 TRBD1 14 CASSFRGYNYGYTF TGTGCCAGCAGTTTCAGGGGGTACAACTATGGCTACACCTTC
TRBJ2-1 once TRBV7-3 TRBD2 16 CASSPGGSGVYNEQFF TGTGCCAGCAGCCCCGGGGGTAGCGGGGTGTACAATGAGCAGTTCTTC
TRBJ2-5 . TRBV5-1 . 15 CASSLAGGFQETQYF TGCGCCAGCAGCTTGGCCGGGGGTTTCCAAGAGACCCAGTACTTC
TRBJ2-7 few TRBV7-2 . 14 CASSLEGTGGVQYF TGTGCCAGCAGCTTAGAAGGAACAGGGGGGGTGCAGTACTTC
TRBJ2-1 . TRBV4-1 . 15 CASSQGAREGNEQFF TGCGCCAGCAGCCAAGGTGCTAGAGAAGGCAATGAGCAGTTCTTC
TRBJ1-2 few TRBV12-3/TRBV12-4 TRBD1 13 CASSPDRGRGYTF TGTGCCAGCAGTCCTGACAGGGGGCGAGGCTACACCTTC
TRBJ2-1 few TRBV25-1 TRBD1 15 CASSARDRGLNEQFF TGTGCCAGCAGTGCCCGGGACAGGGGATTAAATGAGCAGTTCTTC
TRBJ1-2 few TRBV6-1 . 14 CASSEEVLDYGYTF TGTGCCAGCAGTGAAGAGGTCTTAGACTATGGCTACACCTTC
TRBJ2-1 . TRBV20-1 . 12 CSIGTSYNEQFF TGCAGTATAGGGACCTCCTACAATGAGCAGTTCTTC
TRBJ2-7 few TRBV5-1 TRBD2 14 CASSSTSGGYQQYF TGCGCCAGCAGCTCGACTAGCGGGGGGTATCAGCAGTACTTC
TRBJ2-3 . TRBV5-6 . 12 CASSFRRDSQYF TGTGCCAGCAGCTTCAGGCGGGACTCGCAGTATTTT
TRBJ2-1 . TRBV4-2 TRBD2 17 CASSPDLRGGFVNEQFF TGTGCCAGCAGCCCTGATTTGCGGGGGGGCTTTGTCAATGAGCAGTTCTTC
TRBJ2-3 few TRBV10-3 TRBD2 13 CAISSGLEDTQYF TGTGCCATCAGTTCAGGACTAGAAGATACGCAGTATTTT
TRBJ2-7 . TRBV10-3 . 12 CATRLSRHEQYF TGTGCCACCAGGCTAAGCCGGCACGAGCAGTACTTC
TRBJ2-7 few TRBV20-1 . 14 CSASSREISYEQYF TGCAGTGCTAGCTCCCGGGAGATCTCCTACGAGCAGTACTTC
TRBJ1-1 few TRBV20-1 . 13 CSASRRPNTEAFF TGCAGTGCTAGTCGCCGTCCAAACACTGAAGCTTTCTTT
TRBJ2-7 . TRBV7-6 TRBD2 16 CASSKVTTSGSYEQYF TGTGCCAGCAGCAAAGTAACGACTAGCGGGTCCTACGAGCAGTACTTC
TRBJ1-3 many TRBV5-1 . 14 CASSLAASGNTIYF TGCGCCAGCAGCTTGGCAGCCTCTGGAAACACCATATATTTT
TRBJ1-2 few TRBV10-3 . 14 CAIGKPDSLYGYTF TGTGCCATCGGGAAGCCGGACAGTCTCTATGGCTACACCTTC
TRBJ2-1 few TRBV4-2 TRBD2 19 CASSRTPGLAARRYNEQFF TGTGCCAGCAGCCGGACTCCGGGACTAGCGGCTCGACGTTACAATGAGCAGTTCTTC
TRBJ1-1 few TRBV7-2 TRBD1 12 CASSWDDRVAFF TGTGCCAGCAGCTGGGACGACAGGGTTGCTTTCTTT
TRBJ2-3 . TRBV2 . 14 CASSEAGYTDTQYF TGTGCCAGCAGTGAAGCGGGATACACAGATACGCAGTATTTT
TRBJ2-6 few TRBV6-2/TRBV6-3 . 15 CASSHAAAGANVLTF TGTGCCAGCAGCCACGCGGCAGCTGGGGCCAACGTCCTGACTTTC
TRBJ2-3 . TRBV19 TRBD2 15 CASSPGLQATDTQYF TGTGCCAGTAGTCCGGGACTACAGGCCACAGATACGCAGTATTTT
TRBJ2-3 many TRBV10-3 TRBD2 13 CAIRAGSTDTQYF TGTGCCATCCGAGCGGGAAGCACAGATACGCAGTATTTT
TRBJ2-1 many TRBV5-1 . 13 CASSLGGYNEQFF TGTGCCAGCAGCTTAGGGGGCTACAATGAGCAGTTCTTC
TRBJ2-1 few TRBV7-2 TRBD2 17 CASSLAVRTSGSGEQFF TGTGCCAGCAGCTTAGCCGTGCGGACTAGCGGTTCTGGTGAGCAGTTCTTC
TRBJ2-1 . TRBV6-2/TRBV6-3 TRBD2 14 CASRQLAGVSEQFF TGTGCCAGCAGGCAACTAGCGGGAGTAAGTGAGCAGTTCTTC
TRBJ2-1 many TRBV12-3/TRBV12-4 . 10 CASRNNEQFF TGTGCCAGCAGGAATAATGAGCAGTTCTTC
TRBJ2-7 many TRBV12-3/TRBV12-4 TRBD2 13 CASRPGLGYEQYF TGTGCCAGCAGACCGGGACTAGGCTACGAGCAGTACTTC
TRBJ1-2 many TRBV12-3/TRBV12-4 . 13 CASSLGDNYGYTF TGTGCCAGCAGTTTAGGAGACAACTATGGCTACACCTTC
TRBJ2-1 few TRBV6-1 TRBD2 14 CATQLAGSYNEQFF TGTGCCACCCAACTAGCGGGCTCCTACAATGAGCAGTTCTTC
TRBJ1-2 few TRBV10-3 TRBD1 14 CAIRKTGIGYGYTF TGTGCCATCAGGAAGACAGGGATCGGGTACGGCTACACCTTC
TRBJ2-3 . TRBV21-1 . 12 CASLSSTDTQYF TGTGCCAGTTTGTCGAGCACAGATACGCAGTATTTT
TRBJ2-7 . TRBV4-3 . 12 CASSQAGGEQYF TGCGCCAGCAGCCAAGCCGGTGGGGAGCAGTACTTC
TRBJ2-1 . TRBV29-1 . 12 CSVIRATGEQFF TGCAGCGTTATCCGGGCCACAGGTGAGCAGTTCTTC
TRBJ2-7 . TRBV7-2 . 13 CASSFHGWYEQYF TGTGCCAGCAGCTTCCACGGATGGTACGAGCAGTACTTC